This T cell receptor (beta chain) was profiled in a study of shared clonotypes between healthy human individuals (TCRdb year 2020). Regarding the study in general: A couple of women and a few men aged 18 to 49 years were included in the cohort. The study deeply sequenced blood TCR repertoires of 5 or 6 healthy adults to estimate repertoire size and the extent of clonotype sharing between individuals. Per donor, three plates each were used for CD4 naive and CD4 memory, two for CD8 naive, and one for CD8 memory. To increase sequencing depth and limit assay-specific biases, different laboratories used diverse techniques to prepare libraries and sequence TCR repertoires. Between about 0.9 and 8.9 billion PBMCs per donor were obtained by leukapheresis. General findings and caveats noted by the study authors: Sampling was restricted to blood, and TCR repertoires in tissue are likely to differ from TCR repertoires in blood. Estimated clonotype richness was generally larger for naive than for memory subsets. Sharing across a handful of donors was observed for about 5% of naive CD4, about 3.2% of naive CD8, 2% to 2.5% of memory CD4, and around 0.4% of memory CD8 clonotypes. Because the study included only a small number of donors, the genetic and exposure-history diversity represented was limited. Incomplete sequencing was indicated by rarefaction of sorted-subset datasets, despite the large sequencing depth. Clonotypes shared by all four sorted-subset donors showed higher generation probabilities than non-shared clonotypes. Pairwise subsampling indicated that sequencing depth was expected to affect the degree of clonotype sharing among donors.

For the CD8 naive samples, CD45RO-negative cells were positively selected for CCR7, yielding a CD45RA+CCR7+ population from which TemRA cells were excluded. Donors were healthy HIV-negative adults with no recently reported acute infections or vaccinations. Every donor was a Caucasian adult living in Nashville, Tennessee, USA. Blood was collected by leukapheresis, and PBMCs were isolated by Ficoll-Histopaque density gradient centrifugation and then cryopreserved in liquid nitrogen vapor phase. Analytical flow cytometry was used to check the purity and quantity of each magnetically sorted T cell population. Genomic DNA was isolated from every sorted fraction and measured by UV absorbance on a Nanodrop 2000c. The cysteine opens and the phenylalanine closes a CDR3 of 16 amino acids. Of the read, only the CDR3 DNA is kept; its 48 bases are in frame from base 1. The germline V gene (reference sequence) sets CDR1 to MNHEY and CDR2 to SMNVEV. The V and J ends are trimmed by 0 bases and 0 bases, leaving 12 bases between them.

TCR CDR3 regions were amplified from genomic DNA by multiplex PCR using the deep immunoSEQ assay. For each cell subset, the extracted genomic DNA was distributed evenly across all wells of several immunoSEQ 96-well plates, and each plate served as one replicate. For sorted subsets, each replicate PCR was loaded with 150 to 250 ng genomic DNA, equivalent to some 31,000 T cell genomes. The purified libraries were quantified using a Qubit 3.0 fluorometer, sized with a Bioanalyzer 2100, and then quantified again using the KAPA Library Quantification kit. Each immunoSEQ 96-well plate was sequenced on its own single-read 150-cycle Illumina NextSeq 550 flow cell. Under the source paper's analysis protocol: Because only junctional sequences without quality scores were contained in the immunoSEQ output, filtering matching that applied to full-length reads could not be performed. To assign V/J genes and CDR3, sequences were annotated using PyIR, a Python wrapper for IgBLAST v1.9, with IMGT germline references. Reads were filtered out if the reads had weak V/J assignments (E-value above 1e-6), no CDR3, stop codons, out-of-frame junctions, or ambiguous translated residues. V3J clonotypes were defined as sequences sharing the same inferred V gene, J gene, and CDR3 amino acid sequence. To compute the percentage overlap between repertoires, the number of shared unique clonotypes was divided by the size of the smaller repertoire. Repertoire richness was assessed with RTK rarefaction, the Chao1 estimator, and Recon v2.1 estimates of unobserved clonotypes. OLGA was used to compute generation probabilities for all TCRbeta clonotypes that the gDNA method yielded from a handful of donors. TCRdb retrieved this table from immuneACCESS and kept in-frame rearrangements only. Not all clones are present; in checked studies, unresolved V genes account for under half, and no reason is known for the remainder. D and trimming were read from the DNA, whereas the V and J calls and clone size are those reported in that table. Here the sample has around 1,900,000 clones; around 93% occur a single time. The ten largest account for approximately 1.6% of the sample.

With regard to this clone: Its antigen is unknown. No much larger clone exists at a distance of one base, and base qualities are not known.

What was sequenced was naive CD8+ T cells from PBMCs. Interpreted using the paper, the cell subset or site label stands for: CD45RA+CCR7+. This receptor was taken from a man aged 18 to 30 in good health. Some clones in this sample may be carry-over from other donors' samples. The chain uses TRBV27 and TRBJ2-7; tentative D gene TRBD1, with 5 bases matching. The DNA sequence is TGTGCCAGCAGTTTATCTCCAGGGAACCCCTCCTACGAGCAGTACTTC. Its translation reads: CASSLSPGNPSYEQYF.